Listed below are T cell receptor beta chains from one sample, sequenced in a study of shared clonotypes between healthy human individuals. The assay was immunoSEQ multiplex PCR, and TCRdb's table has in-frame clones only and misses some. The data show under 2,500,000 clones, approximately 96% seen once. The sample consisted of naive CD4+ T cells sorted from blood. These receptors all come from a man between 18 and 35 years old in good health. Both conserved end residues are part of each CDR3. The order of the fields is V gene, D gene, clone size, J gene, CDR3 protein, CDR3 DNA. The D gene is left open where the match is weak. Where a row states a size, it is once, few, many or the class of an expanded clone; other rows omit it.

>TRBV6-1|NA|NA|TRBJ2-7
CATARDPIYEQYF
TGTGCTACAGCTAGGGATCCGATTTACGAGCAGTACTTC
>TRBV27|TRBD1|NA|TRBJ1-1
CASSLTGTGGTVEAFF
TGTGCCAGCAGTCTAACCGGGACAGGGGGGACCGTTGAAGCTTTCTTT
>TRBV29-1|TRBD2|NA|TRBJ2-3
CSVGTSGSRPDTQYF
TGCAGCGTTGGGACTAGCGGGAGTCGGCCAGATACGCAGTATTTT
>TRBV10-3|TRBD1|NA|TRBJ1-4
CAIGQVEKLFF
TGTGCCATCGGACAGGTTGAAAAACTGTTTTTT
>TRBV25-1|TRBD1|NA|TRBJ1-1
CASSGTTGVYTEAFF
TGTGCCAGCAGTGGGACAACAGGGGTGTACACTGAAGCTTTCTTT
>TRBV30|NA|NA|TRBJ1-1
CAWSQQMNTEAFF
TGTGCCTGGTCACAACAAATGAACACTGAAGCTTTCTTT
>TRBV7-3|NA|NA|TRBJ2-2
CASSFGREGTLFF
TGTGCCAGCAGCTTTGGACGGGAAGGTACACTGTTTTTT
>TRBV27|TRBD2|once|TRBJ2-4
CASTKGLAGERSKNIQYF
TGTGCCAGCACCAAGGGACTAGCGGGAGAGAGGTCCAAAAACATTCAGTACTTC
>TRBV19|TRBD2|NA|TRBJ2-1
CASSIHAAGGRNEQFF
TGTGCCAGTAGTATTCATGCAGCGGGAGGGCGCAATGAGCAGTTCTTC
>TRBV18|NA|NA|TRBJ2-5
CASSPPGRETQYF
TGTGCCAGCTCACCACCTGGTAGAGAGACCCAGTACTTC
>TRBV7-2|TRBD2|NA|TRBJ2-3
CASSLRGRAGTDTQYF
TGTGCCAGCAGCTTACGGGGGAGGGCCGGCACAGATACGCAGTATTTT
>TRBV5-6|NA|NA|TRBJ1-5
CASSSLSRQADQPQHF
TGTGCCAGCAGCTCTCTGTCCCGACAGGCAGATCAGCCCCAGCATTTT
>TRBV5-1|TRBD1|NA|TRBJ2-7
CASSLGTGTYEQYF
TGCGCCAGCAGCCTGGGGACAGGGACCTACGAGCAGTACTTC
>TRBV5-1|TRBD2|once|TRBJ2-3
CASRRGDGSTDTQYF
TGCGCCAGCCGACGGGGGGACGGTAGCACAGATACGCAGTATTTT
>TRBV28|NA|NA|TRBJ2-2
CASSLGGVLVGELFF
TGTGCCAGCAGTTTGGGCGGGGTCCTAGTTGGGGAGCTGTTTTTT
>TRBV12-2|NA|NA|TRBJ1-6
CASRASTGGGSPLHF
TGTGCAAGTCGCGCGAGTACCGGGGGTGGTTCACCCCTCCACTTT
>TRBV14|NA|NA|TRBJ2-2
CASSQVAGFTGELFF
TGTGCCAGCAGCCAAGTGGCAGGGTTCACCGGGGAGCTGTTTTTT
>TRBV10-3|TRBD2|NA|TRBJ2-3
CAILAGGPGTDTQYF
TGTGCCATCTTAGCGGGAGGGCCGGGCACAGATACGCAGTATTTT
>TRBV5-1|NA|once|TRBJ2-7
CASSLNPDGGPLGQYF
TGCGCCAGCAGCTTGAACCCCGACGGGGGGCCGTTAGGGCAGTACTTC
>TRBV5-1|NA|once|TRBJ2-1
CASSLVQTPYNEQFF
TGCGCCAGCAGCTTGGTACAGACGCCGTACAATGAGCAGTTCTTC
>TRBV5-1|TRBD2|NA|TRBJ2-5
CASSLGPSGGQETQYF
TGCGCCAGCAGCTTGGGTCCTAGCGGGGGGCAAGAGACCCAGTACTTC
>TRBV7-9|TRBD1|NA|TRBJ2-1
CASSSGTGKNEQFF
TGTGCCAGCAGCTCTGGGACAGGGAAGAATGAGCAGTTCTTC
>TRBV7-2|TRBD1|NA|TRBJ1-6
CASSHGTGESSPLHF
TGTGCCAGCAGCCACGGGACAGGGGAGAGTTCACCCCTCCACTTT
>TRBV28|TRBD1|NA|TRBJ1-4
CASSLSGGNEKLFF
TGTGCCAGCAGTTTATCAGGGGGGAATGAAAAACTGTTTTTT
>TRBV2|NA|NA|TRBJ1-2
CASKDPNYGYTF
TGTGCCAGCAAGGACCCTAACTATGGCTACACCTTC
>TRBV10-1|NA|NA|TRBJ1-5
CASSDRARIAVRQPQHF
TGCGCCAGCAGTGATCGGGCCAGGATTGCTGTGCGTCAGCCCCAGCATTTT
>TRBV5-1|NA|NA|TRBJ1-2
CASSPASNYGYTF
TGCGCCAGCAGTCCAGCCTCTAACTATGGCTACACCTTC
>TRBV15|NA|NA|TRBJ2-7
CATSRGSGLSYEQYF
TGTGCCACCAGCAGAGGATCGGGACTCTCATACGAGCAGTACTTC
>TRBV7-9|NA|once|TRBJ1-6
CASSLAEGKGNSPLHF
TGTGCCAGCAGCTTAGCAGAGGGTAAAGGGAATTCACCCCTCCACTTT
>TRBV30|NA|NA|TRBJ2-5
CAWSVSRGRGETQYF
TGTGCCTGGAGTGTATCCCGGGGGCGCGGAGAGACCCAGTACTTC
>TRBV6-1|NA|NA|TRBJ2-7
CASSERAEGRGEQYF
TGTGCCAGCAGTGAAAGGGCGGAGGGTCGAGGCGAGCAGTACTTC
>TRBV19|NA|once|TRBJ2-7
CASSIGSSYEQYF
TGTGCCAGTAGTATCGGGAGCTCCTACGAGCAGTACTTC
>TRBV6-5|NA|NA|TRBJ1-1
CASSQDSKLVAFF
TGTGCCAGCAGTCAAGACAGTAAGCTTGTAGCTTTCTTT
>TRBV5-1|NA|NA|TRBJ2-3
CASSLDPHVADTQYF
TGCGCCAGCAGCTTGGACCCCCACGTTGCAGATACGCAGTATTTT
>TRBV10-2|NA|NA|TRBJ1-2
CASSVGGFYGYTF
TGCGCCAGCAGTGTCGGTGGGTTCTATGGCTACACCTTC
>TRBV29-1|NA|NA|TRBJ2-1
CSVEGNNNEQFF
TGCAGCGTCGAGGGGAACAACAATGAGCAGTTCTTC
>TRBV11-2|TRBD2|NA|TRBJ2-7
CASSLDRTSGGYEQYF
TGTGCCAGCAGCTTAGATAGAACTAGCGGGGGCTACGAGCAGTACTTC
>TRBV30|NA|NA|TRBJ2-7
CAWSGGFYEQYF
TGTGCCTGGAGTGGAGGATTTTACGAGCAGTACTTC
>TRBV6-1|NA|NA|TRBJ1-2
CASSESGTLYGYTF
TGTGCCAGCAGTGAATCGGGGACCCTCTATGGCTACACCTTC
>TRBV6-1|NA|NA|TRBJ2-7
CASSSSWRLNYEQYF
TGTGCCAGCAGCTCCTCGTGGAGGCTAAACTACGAGCAGTACTTC
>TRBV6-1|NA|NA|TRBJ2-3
CASQVGRFLADTQYF
TGTGCCAGTCAAGTGGGACGGTTTCTGGCAGATACGCAGTATTTT
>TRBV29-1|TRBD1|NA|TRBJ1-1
CSTMTGGSLTNTEAFF
TGCAGCACAATGACAGGGGGATCTCTCACGAACACTGAAGCTTTCTTT
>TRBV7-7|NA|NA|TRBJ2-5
CASSLGEPAGGTQYF
TGTGCTAGCAGCTTGGGGGAGCCTGCCGGTGGGACCCAGTACTTC
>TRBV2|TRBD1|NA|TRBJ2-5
CASSVTGVRETQYF
TGTGCCAGCAGTGTGACAGGGGTCCGGGAGACCCAGTACTTC